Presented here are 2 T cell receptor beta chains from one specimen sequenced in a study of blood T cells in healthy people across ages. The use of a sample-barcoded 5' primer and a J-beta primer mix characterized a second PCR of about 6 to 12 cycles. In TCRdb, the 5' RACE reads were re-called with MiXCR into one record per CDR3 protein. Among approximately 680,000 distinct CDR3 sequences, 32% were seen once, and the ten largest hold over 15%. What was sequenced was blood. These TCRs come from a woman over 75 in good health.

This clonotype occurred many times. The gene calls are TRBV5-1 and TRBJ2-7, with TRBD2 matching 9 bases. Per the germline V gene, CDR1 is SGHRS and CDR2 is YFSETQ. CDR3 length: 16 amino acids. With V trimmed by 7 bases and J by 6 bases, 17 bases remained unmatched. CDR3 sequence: CASFPEPGLARSEQYF. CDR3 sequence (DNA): TGCGCCAGCTTTCCTGAACCGGGACTAGCCCGTTCCGAGCAGTACTTC.

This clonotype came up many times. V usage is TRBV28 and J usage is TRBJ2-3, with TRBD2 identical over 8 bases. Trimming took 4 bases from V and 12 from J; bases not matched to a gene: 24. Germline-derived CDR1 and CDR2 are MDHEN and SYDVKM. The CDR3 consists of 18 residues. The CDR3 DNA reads TGTGCCAGCAGTTCCGCTAACCGGGGGGGCCGACAAAGGCGGAGACAGTATTTT. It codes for CASSSANRGGRQRRRQYF. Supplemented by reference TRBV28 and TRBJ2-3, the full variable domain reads DVKVTQSSRYLVKRTGEKVFLECVQDMDHENMFWYRQDPGLGLRLIYFSYDVKMKEKGDIPEGYSVSREKKERFSLILESASTNQTSMYLCASSSANRGGRQRRRQYFGPGTRLTVL.